The clone carrying this T cell receptor (beta chain) was seen a handful of times. The CDR3 totals 16 residues. V shed 4 bases and J shed 7 bases, with 20 bases lying between them. Germline CDR1 and CDR2: SGHDT and YYEEEE. This sample was taken from a study of blood T cell repertoires in COVID-19. Original processing methods: Counts of nucleated cells, estimated from reference gene primer amplification, were obtained. Only in-frame clones appear in the TCRdb table, and some are missing; sequencing was by immunoSEQ multiplex PCR. V and J calls and clone size are given by that table; D and trimming were obtained from the DNA. Of 90,000 to 100,000 clones in the sample, roughly 82% are singletons; the top ten hold about 18%.

Input material: peripheral blood. The chain couples TRBV5-6 to TRBJ2-2; D may be TRBD2 (6 bases). This receptor was identified in a man of 80 years or more with acute or convalescent COVID-19. CDR3 nucleotides: TGTGCCAGCAGCCGGTTCGGAGGGAGGTTAATCGGGGAGCTGTTTTTT. Residues: CASSRFGGRLIGELFF.